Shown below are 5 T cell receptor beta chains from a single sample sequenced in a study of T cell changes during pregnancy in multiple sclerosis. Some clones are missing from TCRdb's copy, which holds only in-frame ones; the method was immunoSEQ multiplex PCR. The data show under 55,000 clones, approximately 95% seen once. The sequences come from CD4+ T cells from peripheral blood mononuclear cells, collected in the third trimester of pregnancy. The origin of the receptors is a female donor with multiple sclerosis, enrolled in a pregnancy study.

The CDR3 protein is CASSSPGQVSGSPAGELFF. CDR3 coding DNA: TGTGCCAGCAGTTCCCCCGGACAGGTTAGCGGGAGTCCGGCCGGGGAGCTGTTTTTT. The V call is TRBV28, the J call TRBJ2-2, with TRBD2 matching over 9 bases. CDR1 is MDHEN and CDR2 is SYDVKM in the germline V gene. J lost 6 bases, V lost 4 bases, and 18 bases had no gene match. This CDR3 is built from 19 residues.

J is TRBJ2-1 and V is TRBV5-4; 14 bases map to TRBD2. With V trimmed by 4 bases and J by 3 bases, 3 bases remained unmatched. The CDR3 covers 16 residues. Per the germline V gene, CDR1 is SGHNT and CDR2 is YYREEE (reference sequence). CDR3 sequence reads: CASSQGTSGSYNEQFF. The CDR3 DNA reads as TGTGCCAGCAGCCAAGGGACTAGCGGGAGCTACAATGAGCAGTTCTTC.

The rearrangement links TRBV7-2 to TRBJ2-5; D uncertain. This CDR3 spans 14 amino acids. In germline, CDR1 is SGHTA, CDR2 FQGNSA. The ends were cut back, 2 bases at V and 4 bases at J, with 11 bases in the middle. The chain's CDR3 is CASSLNQLSETQYF. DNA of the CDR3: TGTGCCAGCAGCTTAAATCAGTTATCAGAGACCCAGTACTTC.

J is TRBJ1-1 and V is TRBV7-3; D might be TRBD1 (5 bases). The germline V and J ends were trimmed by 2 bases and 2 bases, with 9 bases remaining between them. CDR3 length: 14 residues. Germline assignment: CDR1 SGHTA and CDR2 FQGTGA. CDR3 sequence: CASSLQGDNTEAFF. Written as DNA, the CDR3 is TGTGCCAGCAGCTTACAGGGCGATAACACTGAAGCTTTCTTT.

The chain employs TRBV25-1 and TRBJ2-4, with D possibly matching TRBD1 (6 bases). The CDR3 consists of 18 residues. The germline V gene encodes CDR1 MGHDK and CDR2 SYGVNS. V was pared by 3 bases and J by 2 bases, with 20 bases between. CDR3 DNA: TGTGCCAGCAGTGACGCACTGGGAGACAGGTCGACCAAAAACATTCAGTACTTC. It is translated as CASSDALGDRSTKNIQYF.